This T cell receptor beta chain was obtained from a study of OX40 agonist ivuxolimab in advanced cancers. On the study more broadly: As their treatment, patients were administered ivuxolimab, an agonistic anti-OX40 (CD134) antibody. About 42% of patients had received prior checkpoint inhibitor therapy.

Profiled with immunoSEQ multiplex PCR; TCRdb holds only in-frame clones, not every one. The sample lists 70,000 or so clones, about 90% occurring once. J was trimmed by 8 bases and V by 2 bases; bases with no gene match: 3. Per the germline V gene, CDR1 is ENHRY and CDR2 is SYGVKD. This CDR3 is 13 amino acids long. With respect to this clone: Its specificity is not known.

Whole-study results and caveats: Some of the nonresponding patients also showed low levels of normalized T-cell clonal expansion. More expanded clones were seen, on average, in CD8+ T cells than in CD4+.

This specimen consisted of CD4+ or CD8+ T cells sorted from blood, obtained in a trial of the OX40 agonist ivuxolimab. The sequence came from an adult with an advanced solid tumor such as melanoma, head and neck, liver or kidney cancer. The chain employs TRBV10-3 and TRBJ2-1; 7 bases fit TRBD2. In DNA, the CDR3 is TGTGCCATCAGTGAGGGGGAGGGTTATGAGCAGTTCTTC. Translating gives CAISEGEGYEQFF.